This TCR beta chain was documented in a study of blood T cell repertoires in COVID-19 (dated by TCRdb to 2020 to 2022). Describing the broader study: Samples covering the acute and convalescent phases of COVID-19 were provided by collaborators in the United States, Italy and Spain. The prospective study material was composed of cDNA or gDNA derived from T cells, B-cell-depleted T cells, or PBMCs. The dataset comprised deeply sampled blood TCRbeta repertoires from subjects exposed to, actively infected with, or recovered from COVID-19. A freely available public database, intended as a resource for researchers studying the immune response to SARS-CoV-2, is where the repertoires were released. The samples were drawn from the first 160 participants of the ongoing ImmuneRACE study and from 1,254 subjects provided by 6 global collaborators. Sample metadata almost always included a de-identified subject ID, COVID-19 status, age in years and sex. Where HLA class I and class II types were available, the types were taken from metadata supplied by the sample provider, not from assay-based typing. General study outcomes and caveats: How much clinical and demographic metadata was included differed by source and by participant, and the metadata was provided uncurated.

To note about this clone: Its recognized antigen is unknown. The sample holds no much larger clone one base away, and base qualities are not on file.

Collaborating institutions collected whole blood in K2EDTA tubes following their own protocols. For TCRbeta analysis, collaborators shipped samples in one of three forms: frozen whole blood, isolated PBMCs, or DNA extracted from either of those sample types. The immunoSEQ Assay, a bias-controlled multiplex PCR, was used to amplify TCRbeta CDR3 regions from genomic DNA. In the paper's pipeline: The number of nucleated cells in each sample was estimated by amplification of reference gene primers within the assay. To quantify the absolute abundance of each unique TCRbeta CDR3 rearrangement, sequence reads were collapsed and filtered. For each sample, productive Simpson clonality was calculated as the square root of Simpson's diversity index over productive rearrangements. TCRdb limited this immuneACCESS table to in-frame rearrangements with V and J called. A share of clones is missing; checked studies link under half to unresolved V genes, and the rest is unexplained. V and J calls and clone size are those listed in that table; D and trimming were worked out from the DNA. For this sample there are nearly 350,000 clones; about 86% appear just once. Together, the top ten hold approximately 3.1% of the sample.

The material sequenced was peripheral blood. The TCR comes from a man aged 25 to 45 with active or convalescent COVID-19.

The CDR3 in this case is CATSKLAGGFGETQYF. The nucleotide sequence reads as follows: TGTGCCACCAGCAAACTAGCGGGAGGGTTCGGAGAGACCCAGTACTTC. The chain employs TRBV15 and TRBJ2-5; 13 bases in the middle match TRBD2. In the germline V gene (reference sequence), CDR1 corresponds to LNHNV and CDR2 to YYDKDF. The CDR3 contains 16 residues, cysteine and phenylalanine counted. Kept here is only the CDR3 DNA, which spans 48 bases and is read in frame from base 1. Germline trimming: 4 bases from V, 4 bases from J; junction bases outside gene matches: 6.